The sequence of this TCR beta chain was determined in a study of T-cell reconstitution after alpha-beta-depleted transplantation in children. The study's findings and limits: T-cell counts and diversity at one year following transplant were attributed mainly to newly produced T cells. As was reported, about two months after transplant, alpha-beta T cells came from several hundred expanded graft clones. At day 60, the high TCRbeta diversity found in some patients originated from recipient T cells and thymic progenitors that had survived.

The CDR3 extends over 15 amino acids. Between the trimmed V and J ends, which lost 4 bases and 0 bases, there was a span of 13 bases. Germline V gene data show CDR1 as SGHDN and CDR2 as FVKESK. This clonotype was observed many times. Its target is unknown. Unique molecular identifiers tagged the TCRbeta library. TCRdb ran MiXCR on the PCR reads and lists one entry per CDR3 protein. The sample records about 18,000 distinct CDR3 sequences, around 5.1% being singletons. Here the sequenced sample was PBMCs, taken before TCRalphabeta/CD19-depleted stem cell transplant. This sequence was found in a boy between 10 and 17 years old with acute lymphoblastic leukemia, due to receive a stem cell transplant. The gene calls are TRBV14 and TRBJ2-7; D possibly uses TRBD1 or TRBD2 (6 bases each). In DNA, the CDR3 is TGTGCCAGCAGCCTGCGGGACATGCTCTCCTACGAGCAGTACTTC. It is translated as CASSLRDMLSYEQYF.